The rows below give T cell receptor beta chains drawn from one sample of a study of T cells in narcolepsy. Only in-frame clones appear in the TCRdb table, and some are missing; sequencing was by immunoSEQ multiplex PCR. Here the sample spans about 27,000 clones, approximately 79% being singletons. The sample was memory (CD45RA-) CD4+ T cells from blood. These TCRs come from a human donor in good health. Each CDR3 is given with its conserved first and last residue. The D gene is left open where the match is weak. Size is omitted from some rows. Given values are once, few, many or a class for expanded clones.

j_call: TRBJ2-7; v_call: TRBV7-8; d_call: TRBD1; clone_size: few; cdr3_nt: TGTGCCAGCAGCTTCCGTCGTAAACAGGGGAACGAGCAGTACTTC; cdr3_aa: CASSFRRKQGNEQYF
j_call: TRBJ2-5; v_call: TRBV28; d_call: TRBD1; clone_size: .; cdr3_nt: TGTGCCAGCAGTCCCAGGACAGGTTTTCAAATTGACCAAGAGACCCAGTACTTC; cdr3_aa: CASSPRTGFQIDQETQYF
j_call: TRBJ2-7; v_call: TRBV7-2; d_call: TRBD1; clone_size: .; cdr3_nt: TGTGCCAGCAGCGCGGCAGGGGGCGCGTACGAGCAGTACTTC; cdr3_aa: CASSAAGGAYEQYF
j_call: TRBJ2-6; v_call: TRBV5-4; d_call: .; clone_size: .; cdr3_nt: TGTGCCAGCAGCTTGGTCCTCTCTGGGGCCAACGTCCTGACTTTC; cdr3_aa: CASSLVLSGANVLTF
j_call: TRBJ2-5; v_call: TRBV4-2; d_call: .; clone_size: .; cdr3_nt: TGTGCCAGCAGCCAAGGGGCCTCCGCAATAACAAGAGGGGCCCAGTACTTC; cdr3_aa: CASSQGASAITRGAQYF
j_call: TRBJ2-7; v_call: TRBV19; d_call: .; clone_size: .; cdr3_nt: TGTGCCAGTAGTGGGGCGGGCGGCCTCTCCTACGAGCAGTACTTC; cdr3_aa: CASSGAGGLSYEQYF
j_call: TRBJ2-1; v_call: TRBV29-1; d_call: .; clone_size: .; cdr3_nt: TGCAGCGTGTCCCCTGGATGGGCGCAGTTCTTC; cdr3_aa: CSVSPGWAQFF
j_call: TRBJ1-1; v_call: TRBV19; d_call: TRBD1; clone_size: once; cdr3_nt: TGTGCCAGTAGTATGCTAGGACAGGGGTTCACTGAAGCTTTCTTT; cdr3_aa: CASSMLGQGFTEAFF
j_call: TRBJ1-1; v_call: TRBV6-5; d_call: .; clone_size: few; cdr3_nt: TGTGCCAGCAGTTCCCCTGAAGGAGTAGCTTTCTTT; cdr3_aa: CASSSPEGVAFF
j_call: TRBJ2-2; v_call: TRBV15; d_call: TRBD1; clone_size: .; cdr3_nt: TGTGCCACCAGCAGAGAGGACAGGGGGCGAGCCACCGGGGAGCTGTTTTTT; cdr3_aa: CATSREDRGRATGELFF
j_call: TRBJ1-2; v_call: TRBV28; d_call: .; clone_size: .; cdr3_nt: TGTGCCAGCAGTTATGCCGCTAACTATGGCTACACCTTC; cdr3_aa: CASSYAANYGYTF
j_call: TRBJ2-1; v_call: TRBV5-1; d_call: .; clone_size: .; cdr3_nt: TGCGCCAGCAGCTTGGGAAACCCGTACAATGAGCAGTTCTTC; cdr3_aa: CASSLGNPYNEQFF
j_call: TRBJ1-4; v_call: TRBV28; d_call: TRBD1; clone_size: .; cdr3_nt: TGTGCCAGCAGCCAATTGACAGGGAATAATGAAAAACTGTTTTTT; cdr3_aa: CASSQLTGNNEKLFF
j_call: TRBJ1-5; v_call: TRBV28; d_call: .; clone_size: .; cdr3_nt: TGTGCCAGCAGTTTCCGGCAGACCAATCAGCCCCAGCATTTT; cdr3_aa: CASSFRQTNQPQHF